Included here is one TCR beta chain sequence, with context. Its antigen is currently not known. No base-level quality is on record; no much larger clone is a single base apart. The immunoSEQ Assay was used to sequence TCR beta CDR3 regions from DNA. As for the original processing: T cell density was computed as TCR beta template counts normalized to usable DNA estimated by amplifying housekeeping genes. Richness was estimated using the preseqR package, with extrapolation to 400,000 templates for PBMC samples and to 120,000 templates for tissue samples. Clonality was defined by subtracting Pielou's evenness from one. Differential abundance testing on productive amino-acid clonotypes, with a minimum total count of 5 and an alpha of 0.1, was used to identify tissue-enriched TCRs. The Jaccard Index and the Morisita Overlap Index were used to measure repertoire overlap between compartments. GLIPH grouped TCR beta CDR3s together with public tetramer-defined viral CDR3s, and a viral motif had to include at least three viral sequences and show V-gene enrichment. This is the immuneACCESS table as TCRdb keeps it, with only in-frame sequences that have V and J called. A part of the clones is gone; compared with another copy, unresolved V genes explain less than half, and the rest is unexplained. That table furnishes V, J and clone size, whereas the DNA furnished D and trimming. This sample has some 54,000 clones in its table, and over 60% of those were observed once. The ten biggest clones cover roughly 4.9% of the sample.

The CDR3 goes from the cysteine to the phenylalanine over 14 residues. The read is trimmed to its CDR3 DNA, 42 bases read in frame from base 1. Compared with germline, V lacks 3 bases and J lacks 5 bases; bases without a gene match: 5. Sequences LNHDA (CDR1) and SQIVND (CDR2) are obtained from the germline V gene (reference sequence). The data were taken from a study of T cells in localized non-small cell lung cancer (dated by TCRdb to about 2020). Some background on the complete study: Comparing tumors with uninvolved tumor-adjacent lungs, the study looked at the T cell repertoires of fewer than 250 patients with early-stage NSCLC. The cohort comprised some 220 treatment-naïve NSCLC patients with resected, localized lung tumors. The mean age of the NSCLC patients was less than 70 years, with 120 to 150 men and 85 to 110 women. Here is what the overall study found, with its caveats: Uninvolved tumor-adjacent lung showed the highest T cell clonality, higher than tumor, which suggests more focused antigenic responses in the uninvolved tumor-adjacent lung. Because multi-region sequencing of the tumors was not done, intratumor heterogeneity could not be ruled out. Because the study design was exploratory, TCR variables were selected using unadjusted p-values without false-discovery rate correction. A median of 57 of the top 100 tumor clones turned up in the paired uninvolved adjacent lung, and 25 to 35 of those clones also ranked among the top 100 of that same adjacent lung. Higher blood T cell density associated with longer overall survival, while higher adjacent-lung clonality associated with shorter survival.

At diagnosis, peripheral blood, uninvolved tumor-adjacent lung and tumor were collected and were preserved as a mix of fresh-frozen and FFPE material. For TCR repertoire profiling, blood samples were analyzed in the form of peripheral blood mononuclear cells. Sequences were derived from PBMCs, sampled before any cancer treatment. The chain couples TRBV19 to TRBJ2-5; the central 8 bases match TRBD1. This receptor was identified in a woman aged 35 to 70 with stage II lung adenocarcinoma. The CDR3: CASSIQGARETQYF. The DNA sequence is TGTGCCAGTAGTATCCAGGGGGCGAGGGAGACCCAGTACTTC.